This entry features one T cell receptor (beta chain) sequence. This sample was included in a study of beta chain features in type 1 diabetes. Expressed TCRB transcripts were sequenced after all isolated RNA was converted to cDNA. Measured with immunoSEQ multiplex PCR; TCRdb has only the in-frame clones, and not every one. The profile shows approximately 90,000 clones, around a third of them singletons. Trimming cost V 5 bases and J 3 bases; bases outside gene matches: 6. CDR3 size: 13 residues. Germline V gene sequence: CDR1 SQVTM, CDR2 ANQGSEA. This TCR was sampled from a woman younger than 35 in good health. The gene calls are TRBV29-1 and TRBJ1-2; 7 bases map to TRBD1. Sequences were obtained from stem cell memory CD4+ T cells from blood. CDR3 sequence (DNA): TGCAGCGTTAACAGGGGATACGACTATGGCTACACCTTC. It specifies CSVNRGYDYGYTF.